Listed below are T cell receptor beta chains from one sample, sequenced in a study of sequential checkpoint blockade in melanoma. Method: immunoSEQ multiplex PCR; TCRdb's copy keeps in-frame clones and lacks some. The sample includes tens of thousands of clones, 75% to 90% seen only once; the top ten take 9% to 15%. The sample consisted of CD8+ T cells sorted from blood (inferred from file names), taken from a patient given nivolumab and ipilimumab in sequence. Receptors were obtained from a human donor with melanoma. CDR3s include the opening cysteine and the closing phenylalanine or tryptophan. The D gene is left open where the match is weak. Not all rows give a size; the values are once, few, many and, for expanded clones, a class.

size | D | J | V | CDR3 | DNA
- | - | TRBJ2-1 | TRBV7-3 | CASSSTGNEGDEQFF | TGTGCCAGCAGCTCGACAGGCAATGAAGGGGATGAGCAGTTCTTC
once | - | TRBJ1-4 | TRBV15 | CATSTLMDSVLIEKLFF | TGTGCCACCAGCACTCTAATGGACAGTGTGTTAATAGAAAAACTGTTTTTT
- | TRBD1 | TRBJ1-5 | TRBV27 | CASSSLGQGSRQPQHF | TGTGCCAGCAGTTCCTTGGGACAGGGATCGAGGCAGCCCCAGCATTTT
- | - | TRBJ1-4 | TRBV7-6 | CASVDRTGELFF | TGTGCCAGTGTCGACCGTACAGGTGAACTGTTTTTT
- | TRBD2 | TRBJ2-7 | TRBV5-1 | CASSLYGAGAVREQYF | TGCGCCAGCAGCTTGTATGGGGCGGGAGCTGTGCGTGAGCAGTACTTC
- | - | TRBJ1-1 | TRBV29-1 | CSVEGVPRQGNTEAFF | TGCAGCGTTGAAGGCGTTCCGAGGCAGGGGAACACTGAAGCTTTCTTT
- | TRBD2 | TRBJ2-3 | TRBV7-8 | CASSLAGGPGTDTQYF | TGTGCCAGCAGCTTAGCGGGAGGGCCCGGCACAGATACGCAGTATTTT
- | TRBD1 | TRBJ1-6 | TRBV6-4 | CASRGQGFTYNSPLHF | TGTGCCAGCAGAGGACAGGGGTTCACCTATAATTCACCCCTCCACTTT
- | TRBD1 | TRBJ1-4 | TRBV7-9 | CASSFGPGQGREKLFF | TGTGCCAGCAGCTTTGGCCCGGGACAGGGGCGCGAAAAACTGTTTTTT
- | - | TRBJ2-7 | TRBV7-9 | CASSPRTTLNYHEQYF | TGTGCCAGCAGCCCCCGGACAACACTTAATTACCACGAGCAGTACTTC
once | TRBD2 | TRBJ2-1 | TRBV27 | CASSLSSGSPHNEQFF | TGTGCCAGCAGTTTATCTAGCGGGAGTCCCCACAATGAGCAGTTCTTC
few | TRBD2 | TRBJ2-7 | TRBV7-9 | CASSLGLASYEQYF | TGTGCCAGCAGCTTAGGACTAGCATCCTACGAGCAGTACTTC
- | TRBD1 | TRBJ2-6 | TRBV18 | CASSPPTGAGANVLTF | TGTGCCAGCTCACCGCCGACAGGGGCTGGGGCCAACGTCCTGACTTTC
- | - | TRBJ1-2 | TRBV5-1 | CASSRPPGGKDYGYTF | TGCGCCAGCAGCCGGCCCCCTGGGGGCAAGGACTATGGCTACACCTTC
- | - | TRBJ2-1 | TRBV6-5 | CASSYTDSQNEQFF | TGTGCCAGCAGTTACACGGACAGCCAAAATGAGCAGTTCTTC
few | TRBD1 | TRBJ1-5 | TRBV7-8 | CASSPGTGNQPQHF | TGTGCCAGCAGCCCTGGGACAGGGAATCAGCCCCAGCATTTT
- | - | TRBJ2-1 | TRBV9 | CASSGLANEQFF | TGTGCCAGCAGCGGTCTAGCGAATGAGCAGTTCTTC
- | - | TRBJ1-1 | TRBV7-9 | CASSTGNTEAFF | TGTGCCAGCAGCACTGGGAACACTGAAGCTTTCTTT
once | - | TRBJ2-2 | TRBV6-5 | CASSPQGTGELFF | TGTGCCAGCAGTCCCCAGGGCACCGGGGAGCTGTTTTTT
- | TRBD1 | TRBJ1-5 | TRBV30 | CAWSPGTASNQPQHF | TGTGCCTGGAGTCCCGGGACAGCCAGCAATCAGCCCCAGCATTTT
few | - | TRBJ2-2 | TRBV7-9 | CASRMGGTGELFF | TGTGCCAGCAGGATGGGGGGCACCGGGGAGCTGTTTTTT
few | TRBD2 | TRBJ2-1 | TRBV6-5 | CASRPVTSGSNEQFF | TGTGCCAGCAGACCAGTGACTAGCGGTAGTAATGAGCAGTTCTTC
- | - | TRBJ1-1 | TRBV27 | CASSHPGGAAFF | TGTGCCAGCAGCCACCCGGGGGGGGCAGCTTTCTTT
- | - | TRBJ1-5 | TRBV19 | CASSIGSGIHQPQHF | TGTGCCAGTAGTATAGGATCAGGGATCCATCAGCCCCAGCATTTT
- | - | TRBJ1-1 | TRBV28 | CASSPFDTEAFF | TGTGCCAGCAGTCCCTTCGACACTGAAGCTTTCTTT
- | - | TRBJ2-2 | TRBV1 | CTSSHPGQGLGELFF | TGCACCAGCAGCCATCCGGGACAGGGCCTGGGGGAGCTGTTTTTT
- | TRBD1 | TRBJ2-3 | TRBV4-1 | CASSGDRVSTDTQYF | TGCGCCAGCAGCGGCGACAGGGTTAGCACAGATACGCAGTATTTT
- | - | TRBJ2-7 | TRBV27 | CASSVGTVYEQYF | TGTGCCAGCAGCGTGGGCACGGTATACGAGCAGTACTTC
- | - | TRBJ1-4 | TRBV27 | CASSSVLNREKLFF | TGTGCCAGCAGTTCCGTCCTCAACCGGGAAAAACTGTTTTTT
- | - | TRBJ1-4 | TRBV4-3 | CASTSTGSEKLFF | TGCGCCAGCACTTCAACGGGGAGCGAAAAACTGTTTTTT
few | TRBD2 | TRBJ2-1 | TRBV27 | CASSLLAGGPGEQFF | TGTGCCAGCAGTTTACTAGCGGGAGGGCCTGGTGAGCAGTTCTTC
- | TRBD1 | TRBJ2-5 | TRBV7-7 | CASSLARGQGETQYF | TGTGCCAGCAGCTTAGCGCGGGGACAGGGTGAGACCCAGTACTTC
- | - | TRBJ1-2 | TRBV19 | CASTGNYGYTF | TGTGCCAGTACAGGGAACTATGGCTACACCTTC